The 12 T cell receptor beta chains below were found in one sample sequenced in a study of T cells expressing NK-cell markers. TCRdb re-called the 5' RACE reads and gives one entry per CDR3 protein, without DNA. The clone table shows about 180,000 distinct CDR3 sequences, with the ten largest holding roughly 20%. Sequencing used blood T cells: a sorted CD56 or NKG2C T cell subset, CD4+ or CD8+ T cells, or bulk PBMC T cells (not recorded which). The receptor set was obtained from a woman aged 18-70 years in good health.

This chain links TRBV12-3 or TRBV12-4 with TRBJ2-7; TCRdb reports TRBD2, a call that lacks DNA to check it against. This CDR3 comprises 12 residues. CDR3 region: CASSSGEGEQYF.

The rearrangement links TRBV12-3 or TRBV12-4 to TRBJ2-3; the TCRdb call, TRBD2, lacks DNA for checking. The CDR3 has 20 residues. CDR3 amino acids: CASSRNPASYPSPSTDTQYF.

J is TRBJ2-1 and V is TRBV27; TCRdb proposes TRBD1, but this gene call is untestable without DNA. This CDR3 spans 16 amino acids. CDR1 MNHEY and CDR2 SMNVEV come from the germline V gene (reference sequence). This CDR3 reads CASSGGSRGPYNEQFF.

This chain uses TRBV12-3 or TRBV12-4 with TRBJ1-1. The CDR3 is 11 amino acids. This CDR3 reads CASSLGREAFF.

The chain joins TRBV9 to TRBJ2-5; the D call from TCRdb, TRBD2, cannot be confirmed without DNA. The V gene's germline CDR1 is SGDLS and CDR2 YYNGEE. This CDR3 region has 15 residues. CDR3 in amino acids: CASSVAGGGRETQYF.

The J gene is TRBJ2-2, the V gene TRBV15. CDR1 and CDR2 from the germline V gene are LNHNV and YYDKDF (reference sequence). CDR3 length: 17 amino acids. The chain's CDR3 is CATSRVGQRGNTGELFF.

V usage is TRBV20-1 and J usage is TRBJ2-1; TCRdb selects TRBD2, and the lack of DNA leaves this call unchecked. Germline loops: CDR1 DFQATT, CDR2 SNEGSKA (reference sequence). There are 12 residues in the CDR3. The CDR3 sequence is CSPMARENEQFF.

This chain joins TRBV20-1 and TRBJ2-7; the TCRdb call, TRBD2, lacks DNA for checking. CDR3 length: 12 residues. Looked up from germline, CDR1 is DFQATT and CDR2 is SNEGSKA (reference sequence). CDR3 sequence: CTANGLAGVQYF.

V gene TRBV29-1 combines with J gene TRBJ2-5; TCRdb proposes TRBD2, but this gene call is untestable without DNA. Germline CDR1 reads SQVTM; CDR2 reads ANQGSEA. This CDR3 region has 13 residues. The CDR3: CSVPITSSETQYF. Full variable domain (remainder filled in from reference TRBV29-1 and TRBJ2-5): SAVISQKPSRDICQRGTSLTIQCQVDSQVTMMFWYRQQPGQSLTLIATANQGSEATYESGFVIDKFPISRPNLTFSTLTVSNMSPEDSSIYLCSVPITSSETQYFGPGTRLLVL.

This sequence joins TRBV27 and TRBJ1-6; absent DNA, TCRdb's TRBD1 call cannot be checked. From germline, CDR1 is MNHEY and CDR2 SMNVEV (reference sequence). The CDR3 spans 15 residues. CDR3 sequence reads: CASSPGMGYNSPLHF.

V usage is TRBV20-1 and J usage is TRBJ2-5; the TRBD1 assignment by TCRdb is unverifiable without DNA. Germline CDR1 and CDR2: DFQATT and SNEGSKA (reference sequence). CDR3 length equals 15 residues. Here the CDR3 reads CSARDFAGGMETQYF.

The rearrangement links TRBV28 to TRBJ2-7; TCRdb's assignment of TRBD1 cannot be checked, as there is no DNA. In germline, CDR1 is MDHEN, CDR2 SYDVKM. This CDR3 spans 14 amino acids. The CDR3 here is CASSLGQGGYEQYF. Based on the CDR3 plus reference TRBV28 and TRBJ2-7, the full variable domain is DVKVTQSSRYLVKRTGEKVFLECVQDMDHENMFWYRQDPGLGLRLIYFSYDVKMKEKGDIPEGYSVSREKKERFSLILESASTNQTSMYLCASSLGQGGYEQYFGPGTRLTVT.